This T cell receptor beta chain was identified in a study of blood T cell repertoires in COVID-19. About the study: Acute-phase and convalescent COVID-19 samples originated in the United States, Italy and Spain.

Between the trimmed V and J ends, which lost 0 bases and 3 bases, there was a span of 7 bases. From germline, CDR1 is SGHDT and CDR2 YYEEEE. The CDR3 is made up of 13 amino acids. Authors' analysis steps: Amplifying reference gene primers gave estimates of nucleated cell counts. TCRdb's table, derived via immunoSEQ multiplex PCR, lists solely in-frame clones and lacks some. Clonal size and the V and J genes are those of that table, whereas D and trimming came from the DNA. Of 110,000 to 150,000 clones in the sample, about 87% were seen once. For this clone: At the DNA level, this CDR3 is encoded by other sequences in the same sample as well.

The TCR originated in a woman aged 40 to 50 with acute or convalescent COVID-19. The J gene is TRBJ2-7, the V gene TRBV5-6, with a possible D match to TRBD1 (6 bases). Sample: peripheral blood. The chain's CDR3 is CASSLGGRYEQYF. The CDR3 region has the DNA TGTGCCAGCAGCTTGGGGGGGCGCTACGAGCAGTACTTC.